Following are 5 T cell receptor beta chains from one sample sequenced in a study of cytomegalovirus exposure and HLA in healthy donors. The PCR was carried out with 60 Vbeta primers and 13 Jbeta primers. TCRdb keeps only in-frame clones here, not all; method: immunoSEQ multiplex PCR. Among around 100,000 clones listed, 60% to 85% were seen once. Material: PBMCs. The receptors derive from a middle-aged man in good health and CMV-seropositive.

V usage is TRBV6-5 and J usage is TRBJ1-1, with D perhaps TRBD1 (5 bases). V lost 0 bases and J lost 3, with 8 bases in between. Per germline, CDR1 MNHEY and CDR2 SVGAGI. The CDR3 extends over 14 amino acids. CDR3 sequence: CASSYSLGDTEAFF. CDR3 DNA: TGTGCCAGCAGTTACTCGTTAGGGGACACTGAAGCTTTCTTT.

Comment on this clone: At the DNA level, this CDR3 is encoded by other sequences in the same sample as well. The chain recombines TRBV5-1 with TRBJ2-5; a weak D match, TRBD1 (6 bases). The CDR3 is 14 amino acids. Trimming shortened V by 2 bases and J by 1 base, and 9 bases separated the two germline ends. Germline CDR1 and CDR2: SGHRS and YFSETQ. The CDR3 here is CASSFGRGQETQYF. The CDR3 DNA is TGCGCCAGCAGCTTTGGCAGGGGCCAAGAGACCCAGTACTTC.

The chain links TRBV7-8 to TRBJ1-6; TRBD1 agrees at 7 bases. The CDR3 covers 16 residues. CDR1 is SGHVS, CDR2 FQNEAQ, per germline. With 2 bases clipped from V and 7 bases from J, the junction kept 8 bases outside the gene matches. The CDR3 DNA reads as TGTGCCAGCAGCTTAATCCTAGCACAGGGGAATTCACCCCTCCACTTT. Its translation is CASSLILAQGNSPLHF. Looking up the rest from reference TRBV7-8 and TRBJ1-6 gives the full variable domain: GAGVSQSPRYKVAKRGQDVALRCDPISGHVSLFWYQQALGQGPEFLTYFQNEAQLDKSGLPSDRFFAERPEGSVSTLKIQRTQQEDSAVYLCASSLILAQGNSPLHFGNGTRLTVT.

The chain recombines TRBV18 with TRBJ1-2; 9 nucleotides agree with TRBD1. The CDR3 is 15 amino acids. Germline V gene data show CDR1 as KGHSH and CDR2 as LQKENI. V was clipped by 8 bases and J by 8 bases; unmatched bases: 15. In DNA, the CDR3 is TGTGCCAGCACGACGGACAGGGGCCGAGCTCTAGGCTACACCTTC. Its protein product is CASTTDRGRALGYTF.

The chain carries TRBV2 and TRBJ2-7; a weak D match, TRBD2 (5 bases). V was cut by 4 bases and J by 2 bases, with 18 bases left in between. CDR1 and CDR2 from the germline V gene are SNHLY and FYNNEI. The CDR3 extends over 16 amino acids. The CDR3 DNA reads TGTGCCAGCAGTGTCCGCTCCGGGCGGGCCCCCTACGAGCAGTACTTC. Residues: CASSVRSGRAPYEQYF.